These T cell receptor beta chains were read from a single sample in a study of blood T cell repertoires in COVID-19. The method was immunoSEQ multiplex PCR; TCRdb's version includes in-frame clones alone and lacks a portion of them. The sample has approximately 300,000 clones; about 89% are singletons. The sample comprised peripheral blood. Receptors originate from a man aged 25 to 45 with acute or convalescent COVID-19. Both conserved end residues are part of each CDR3. A D gene is named only where the DNA matches it firmly. Rows give clone size only sometimes, using once, few, many, or a class for an expanded clone.

d_call,clone_size,v_call,j_call,cdr3_nt,cdr3_aa
TRBD1,NA,TRBV10-3,TRBJ1-2,TGTGCCATCAGTGATCAGGGGGTACCTACTATACGTGGCTACACCTTC,CAISDQGVPTIRGYTF
TRBD1,NA,TRBV18,TRBJ1-1,TGTGCCAGCTCACCCAACCGGGCAGGGGGAGGCCTTGAAGCTTTCTTT,CASSPNRAGGGLEAFF
NA,NA,TRBV27,TRBJ1-6,TGTGCCAGCAGTGTACAGGGTTTTAATTCACCCCTCCACTTT,CASSVQGFNSPLHF
TRBD1,NA,TRBV7-2,TRBJ1-3,TGTGCCAGCAGCCTACAGGGGCGCTCTGGAAACACCATATATTTT,CASSLQGRSGNTIYF
TRBD2,NA,TRBV13,TRBJ2-7,TGTGCCAGCAGCTTAGGGGTGGGACTAGCGATCTACGAGCAGTACTTC,CASSLGVGLAIYEQYF
NA,NA,TRBV30,TRBJ1-5,TGTGCCTGGAGTACGGACAGCTATCAGCCCCAGCATTTT,CAWSTDSYQPQHF
NA,NA,TRBV19,TRBJ2-2,TGTGCCAGTAGTATAGGGCGGGATACCGGGGAGCTGTTTTTT,CASSIGRDTGELFF
NA,once,TRBV7-3,TRBJ1-1,TGTGCCAGCAGCTTAAGCAGGGCGAACACTGAAGCTTTCTTT,CASSLSRANTEAFF
NA,NA,TRBV18,TRBJ2-7,TGTGCCAGCTCGCCGACTAGGGGCTACGAGCAGTACTTC,CASSPTRGYEQYF
TRBD2,NA,TRBV30,TRBJ2-1,TGTGCCTGGAGTGAAAAACCCGGGACTAGCGGTGAGCAGTTCTTC,CAWSEKPGTSGEQFF
TRBD2,NA,TRBV3-1/TRBV3-2,TRBJ2-7,TGTGCCAGCAGCCGCGTGGAAACTAGCGGGAGCTACGAGCAGTACTTC,CASSRVETSGSYEQYF
NA,NA,TRBV5-4,TRBJ2-6,TGTGCCAGCAGCGCTACGGGGGATTACTCTGGGGCCAACGTCCTGACTTTC,CASSATGDYSGANVLTF
TRBD2,NA,TRBV6-5,TRBJ2-2,TGTGCCAACGGACTAGCGGGAAACACCGGGGAGCTGTTTTTT,CANGLAGNTGELFF
TRBD1,NA,TRBV30,TRBJ2-4,TGTGCCTGGAGTTCAATGCCCCACAGGGGGCCCCACCTCACCCTCAAAAACATTCAGTACTTC,CAWSSMPHRGPHLTLKNIQYF
NA,NA,TRBV7-6,TRBJ2-3,TGTGCCAGCAGCTTGAGTTACGGGGGGCGGGCCACAGATACGCAGTATTTT,CASSLSYGGRATDTQYF
NA,NA,TRBV2,TRBJ2-2,TGTGCCAGCGGAAAGGGGCAGGGGAACACCGGGGAGCTGTTTTTT,CASGKGQGNTGELFF
TRBD1,NA,TRBV28,TRBJ1-2,TGTGCCAGCAGCAACAGAGCCTTCCGGGACAGGGCTAATGGCTACACCTTC,CASSNRAFRDRANGYTF
NA,NA,TRBV30,TRBJ2-7,TGTGCCTGGAGCGGGGGGCCTCAGATACTTTACGAGCAGTACTTC,CAWSGGPQILYEQYF
NA,once,TRBV18,TRBJ2-1,TGTGCCAGCTCCCGGAGCTCCTACAATGAGCAGTTCTTC,CASSRSSYNEQFF
NA,NA,TRBV5-8,TRBJ1-1,TGTGCCAGCAGCTTAATACCGGGCACTGAAGCTTTCTTT,CASSLIPGTEAFF
NA,NA,TRBV5-1,TRBJ1-1,TGCGCCAGCAAAGAATCGGCAGGGCCCACGAACACTGAAGCTTTCTTT,CASKESAGPTNTEAFF
NA,NA,TRBV6-6,TRBJ1-6,TGTGCCAGCAGTTACCCTATAAAACCCCTCCACTTT,CASSYPIKPLHF